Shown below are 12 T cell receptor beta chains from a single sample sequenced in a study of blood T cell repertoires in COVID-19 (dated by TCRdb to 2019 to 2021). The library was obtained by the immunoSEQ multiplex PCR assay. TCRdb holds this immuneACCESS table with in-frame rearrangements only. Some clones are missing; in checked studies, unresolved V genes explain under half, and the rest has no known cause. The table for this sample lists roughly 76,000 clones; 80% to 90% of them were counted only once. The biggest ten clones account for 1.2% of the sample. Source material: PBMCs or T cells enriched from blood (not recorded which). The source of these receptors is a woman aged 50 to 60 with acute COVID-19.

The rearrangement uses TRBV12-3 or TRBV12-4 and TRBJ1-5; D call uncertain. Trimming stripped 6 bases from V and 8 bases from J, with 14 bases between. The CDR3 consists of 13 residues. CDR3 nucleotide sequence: TGTGCCAGCAGACGAAACCCTGTAGAGCCCCAGCATTTT. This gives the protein CASRRNPVEPQHF.

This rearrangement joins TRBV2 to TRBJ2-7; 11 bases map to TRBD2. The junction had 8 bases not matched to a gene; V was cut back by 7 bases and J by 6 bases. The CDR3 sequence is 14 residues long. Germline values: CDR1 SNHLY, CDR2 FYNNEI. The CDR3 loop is CASTLLAGEGEQYF. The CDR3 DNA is TGTGCCAGCACCCTACTAGCGGGAGAAGGCGAGCAGTACTTC.

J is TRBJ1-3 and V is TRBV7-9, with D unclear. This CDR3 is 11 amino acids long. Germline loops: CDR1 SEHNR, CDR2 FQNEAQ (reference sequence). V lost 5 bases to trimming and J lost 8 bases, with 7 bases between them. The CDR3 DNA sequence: TGTGCCAGCAGCGGGCTGGACACCATATATTTT. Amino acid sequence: CASSGLDTIYF. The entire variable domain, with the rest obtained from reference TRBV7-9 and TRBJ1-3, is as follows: DTGVSQNPRHKITKRGQNVTFRCDPISEHNRLYWYRQTLGQGPEFLTYFQNEAQLEKSRLLSDRFSAERPKGSFSTLEIQRTEQGDSAMYLCASSGLDTIYFGEGSWLTVV.

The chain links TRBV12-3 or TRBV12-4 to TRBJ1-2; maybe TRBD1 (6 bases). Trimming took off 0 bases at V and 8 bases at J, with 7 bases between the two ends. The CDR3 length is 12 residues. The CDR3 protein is CASSLAGAGYTF. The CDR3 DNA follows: TGTGCCAGCAGTTTAGCGGGGGCCGGCTACACCTTC.

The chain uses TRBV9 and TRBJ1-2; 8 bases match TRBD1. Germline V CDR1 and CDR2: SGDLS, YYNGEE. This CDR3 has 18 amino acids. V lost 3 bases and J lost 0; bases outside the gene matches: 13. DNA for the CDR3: TGTGCCAGCAGCGCACCGACCCAGGGGGCGCGACCTAACTATGGCTACACCTTC. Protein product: CASSAPTQGARPNYGYTF.

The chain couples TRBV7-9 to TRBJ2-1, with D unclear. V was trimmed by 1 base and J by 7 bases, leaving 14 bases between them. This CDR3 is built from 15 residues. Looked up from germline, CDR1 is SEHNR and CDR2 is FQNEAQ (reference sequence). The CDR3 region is CASSLVVRGSNEQFF. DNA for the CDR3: TGTGCCAGCAGCTTAGTTGTACGAGGTAGTAATGAGCAGTTCTTC.

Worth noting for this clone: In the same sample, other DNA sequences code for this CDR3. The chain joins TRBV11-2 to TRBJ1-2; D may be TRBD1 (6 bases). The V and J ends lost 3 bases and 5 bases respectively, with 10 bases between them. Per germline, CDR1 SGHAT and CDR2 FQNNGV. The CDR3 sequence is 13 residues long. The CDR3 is CASSFPQGYGYTF. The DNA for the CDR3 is TGTGCCAGCAGCTTCCCCCAGGGGTATGGCTACACCTTC.

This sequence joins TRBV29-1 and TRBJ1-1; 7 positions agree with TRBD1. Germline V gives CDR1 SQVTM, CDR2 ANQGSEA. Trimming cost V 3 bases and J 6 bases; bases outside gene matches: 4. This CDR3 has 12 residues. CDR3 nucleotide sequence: TGCAGCGTTGACCCAGGGGGATCTGAAGCTTTCTTT. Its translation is CSVDPGGSEAFF.

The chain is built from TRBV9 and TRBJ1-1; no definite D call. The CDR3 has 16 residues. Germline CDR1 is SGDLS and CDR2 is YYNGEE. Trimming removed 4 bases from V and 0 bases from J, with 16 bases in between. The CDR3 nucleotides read TGTGCCAGCAGCCCCCGGACTCCTCGGATGAACACTGAAGCTTTCTTT. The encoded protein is CASSPRTPRMNTEAFF.

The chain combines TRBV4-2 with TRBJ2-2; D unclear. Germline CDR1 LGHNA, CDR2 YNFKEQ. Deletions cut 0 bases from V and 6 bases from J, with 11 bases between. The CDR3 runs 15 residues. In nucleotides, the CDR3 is TGTGCCAGCAGCCAAGACATCGGTAGAGCCGGGGAGCTGTTTTTT. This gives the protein CASSQDIGRAGELFF.

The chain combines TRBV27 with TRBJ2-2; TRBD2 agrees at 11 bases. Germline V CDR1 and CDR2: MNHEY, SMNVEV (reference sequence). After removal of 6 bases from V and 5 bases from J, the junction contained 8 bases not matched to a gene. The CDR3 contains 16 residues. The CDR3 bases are TGTGCCAGCAGACCCGGGGGGACTAGCGGTACCGGGGAGCTGTTTTTT. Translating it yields CASRPGGTSGTGELFF.

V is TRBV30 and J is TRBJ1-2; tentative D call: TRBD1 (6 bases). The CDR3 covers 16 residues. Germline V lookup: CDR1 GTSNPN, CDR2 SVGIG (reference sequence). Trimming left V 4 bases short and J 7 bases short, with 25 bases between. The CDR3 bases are TGTGCCTGGAACCCCCTCGTAACATCAGGGGCGGTTGGCTACACCTTC. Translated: CAWNPLVTSGAVGYTF.